The 32 T cell receptor beta chains presented below share a single source sample, sequenced in a study of naive and memory T cell subsets. Four PCR rounds used nested alpha and beta constant region primers plus the SP2 primer. TCRdb fed the 5' RACE reads into MiXCR, producing one record per CDR3 protein. In the table there are over 45,000 distinct CDR3 sequences, more than 7.5% of which are singletons. An oligonucleotide containing a UMI was ligated to the 3' end of TCR cDNA. These receptors were collected from a female donor in good health.

The V and J genes are TRBV19 and TRBJ2-1, with D maybe TRBD1 (6 bases). Trimming cost V 4 bases and J 5 bases, with 18 bases left between them. The germline V gene encodes CDR1 LNHDA and CDR2 SQIVND (reference sequence). This CDR3 has 16 amino acids. For the CDR3, the DNA is TGTGCCAGTAGTACCGCCCGGCCCGGACAGAACAATGAGCAGTTCTTC. This codes for CASSTARPGQNNEQFF. The variable domain in full, completed from reference TRBV19 and TRBJ2-1, reads DGGITQSPKYLFRKEGQNVTLSCEQNLNHDAMYWYRQDPGQGLRLIYYSQIVNDFQKGDIAEGYSVSREKKESFPLTVTSAQKNPTAFYLCASSTARPGQNNEQFFGPGTRLTVL.

There are many counts of this clonotype. V is TRBV11-2 and J is TRBJ1-1; possible D gene TRBD1, 5 bases. The germline V and J ends were trimmed by 3 bases and 5 bases, with 16 bases remaining between them. Germline V gene data show CDR1 as SGHAT and CDR2 as FQNNGV. This CDR3 comprises 15 residues. The CDR3 DNA is TGTGCCAGCAGCTTGGCCGGGGGTGGAGGGACTGAAGCTTTCTTT. This translates into CASSLAGGGGTEAFF.

The chain carries TRBV20-1 and TRBJ2-3; 7 positions agree with TRBD1. With V trimmed by 0 bases and J by 3 bases, 12 bases remained unmatched. Germline V lookup: CDR1 DFQATT, CDR2 SNEGSKA (reference sequence). This CDR3 is 17 amino acids long. In nucleotides, the CDR3 is TGCAGTGCTAGAGATCTACAGGGGCGAGTAGGGACAGATACGCAGTATTTT. Translating it yields CSARDLQGRVGTDTQYF.

This clonotype was observed at least ten times. The chain is built from TRBV4-3 and TRBJ1-5; D remains ambiguous. The germline V and J ends were trimmed by 4 bases and 6 bases, with 16 bases remaining between them. The CDR3 consists of 15 residues. Germline CDR1 reads LGHNA; CDR2 reads YSLEER. The CDR3 DNA reads as TGCGCCAGCAGCCGGACGGAGGGAGCCTCTCAGCCCCAGCATTTT. Translating it yields CASSRTEGASQPQHF.

The rearrangement joins TRBV19 to TRBJ2-1; D is perhaps TRBD1 (6 bases). Trimming shortened V by 5 bases and J by 9 bases, and 14 bases separated the two germline ends. CDR1 is LNHDA and CDR2 is SQIVND in the germline V gene (reference sequence). This CDR3 region has 13 residues. The CDR3 DNA follows: TGTGCCAGTAGTTCCTCCAGGGGTGGTGAGCAGTTCTTC. It yields the protein CASSSSRGGEQFF.

This chain uses TRBV29-1 with TRBJ1-1; D perhaps matches TRBD1 (5 bases). The CDR3 totals 15 residues. Between the trimmed V and J ends, which lost 1 base and 11 bases, there was a span of 23 bases. CDR1 and CDR2 (germline): SQVTM, ANQGSEA. DNA for the CDR3: TGCAGCGTTGAAGTTGCCGGGACGGGGCCAGGTTTGGCTTTCTTT. As protein: CSVEVAGTGPGLAFF.

In its sample, this clonotype was seen a few times. The chain combines TRBV19 with TRBJ1-1, with 8 bases lining up with TRBD1. V was pared by 5 bases and J by 5 bases, with 7 bases of the junction left unmatched. Germline loops: CDR1 LNHDA, CDR2 SQIVND (reference sequence). The CDR3 consists of 14 residues. The CDR3 DNA reads TGTGCCAGTAGTCCTTGGACAGGGAGGACTGAAGCTTTCTTT. Its protein is CASSPWTGRTEAFF.

This chain links TRBV4-3 with TRBJ2-5; 7 positions match TRBD2. The CDR3 runs to 15 residues. The V gene end was trimmed by 0 bases and the J gene end by 5 bases; junction bases not matched to a gene: 6. In germline, CDR1 is LGHNA, CDR2 YSLEER. This CDR3 is CASSQDFGGGETQYF. The CDR3 nucleotides read TGCGCCAGCAGCCAAGATTTTGGCGGGGGTGAGACCCAGTACTTC.

This clonotype was seen repeatedly, ten times or more. The chain is built from TRBV21-1 and TRBJ1-1. TRBV21-1 is given as a pseudogene. The length of the CDR3 is 15 residues. CDR3 in amino acids: CASSKLRPNYTEAFF. Written as DNA, the CDR3 is TGTGCCAGCAGCAAACTTCGGCCTAACTACACTGAAGCTTTCTTT.

The chain employs TRBV28 and TRBJ2-7; D gene uncertain. Between the trimmed V and J ends, which lost 6 bases and 1 base, there was a span of 13 bases. CDR1 is MDHEN and CDR2 is SYDVKM in the germline V gene. This CDR3 is 14 amino acids long. In DNA form, the CDR3 reads TGTGCCAGCAGCTCAGACGGCGTATCCTACGAGCAGTACTTC. Translation gives CASSSDGVSYEQYF.

The J gene is TRBJ2-3, the V gene TRBV12-3 or TRBV12-4; TRBD1 aligns across 7 bases. After removal of 4 bases from V and 0 bases from J, the junction contained 4 bases not matched to a gene. There are 15 residues in the CDR3. CDR3: CASSSSGQSTDTQYF. The DNA for the CDR3 is TGTGCCAGCAGTTCATCGGGACAGAGCACAGATACGCAGTATTTT.

This clonotype was detected many times. One end of the junction fails to match germline, which may point to a read error. V is TRBV7-9 and J is TRBJ1-3, with D unclear. The CDR3 totals 15 residues. Germline V CDR1 and CDR2: SEHNR, FQNEAQ (reference sequence). CDR3 sequence (DNA): TGTGCCAGCAGCGTAGCACACATCTCTGGAAACACCATATATTTT. This codes for CASSVAHISGNTIYF. The variable domain in full, with the rest retrieved from reference TRBV7-9 and TRBJ1-3, is DTGVSQNPRHKITKRGQNVTFRCDPISEHNRLYWYRQTLGQGPEFLTYFQNEAQLEKSRLLSDRFSAERPKGSFSTLEIQRTEQGDSAMYLCASSVAHISGNTIYFGEGSWLTVV.

This clonotype came up many times. CDR3 bases: TGTGCCAGTAAACGCTCGAGGACGGCTGAAGCTTTCTTT. This translates into CASKRSRTAEAFF. The J gene is TRBJ1-1, the V gene TRBV19; D not resolved. From germline, CDR1 is LNHDA and CDR2 SQIVND (reference sequence). The CDR3 has 13 amino acids. Trimming removed 7 bases from V and 6 bases from J, with 15 bases in between.

The V gene is TRBV13, the J gene TRBJ2-7; D ambiguous. The V gene lost 4 bases and the J gene lost 4 bases, with 11 bases spanning the gap. Germline lookup yields CDR1 PRHDT and CDR2 FYEKMQ (reference sequence). CDR3 size: 13 residues. CDR3 sequence reads: CASSSGDFYEQYF. For the CDR3, the DNA is TGTGCCAGCAGCTCGGGCGATTTTTACGAGCAGTACTTC.

This chain connects TRBV20-1 to TRBJ2-5, with D possibly TRBD1 on 6 matching bases. The germline V gene has CDR1 DFQATT and CDR2 SNEGSKA (reference sequence). V was shortened by 5 bases and J by 4 bases, with 20 bases between the two germline ends. The CDR3 is made up of 15 amino acids. The DNA of the CDR3 is TGCAGTGCTCAGAACCCGGGACAAATTGGAGAGACCCAGTACTTC. It translates to CSAQNPGQIGETQYF.

A word on this clonotype: A much bigger clone sits one base away, suggesting this may be a read error. The CDR3 bases are TGTGCCAGCAGTTGTGCCAGGGGATCTGAAGCTTTCTTT. Encoded protein: CASSCARGSEAFF. The chain links TRBV6-6 to TRBJ1-1; D possibly corresponds to TRBD1 (6 bases). This CDR3 spans 13 amino acids. V was shortened by 4 bases and J by 6 bases, with 12 bases between the two germline ends. Germline values: CDR1 MNHNY, CDR2 SVGAGI (reference sequence).

This chain uses TRBV12-3 or TRBV12-4 with TRBJ1-1; D gene ambiguous. The CDR3 has 11 residues. V was pared by 3 bases and J by 6 bases, with 5 bases between. The CDR3 is CASSFRSEAFF. DNA of the CDR3: TGTGCCAGCAGTTTTAGGTCTGAAGCTTTCTTT.

This clonotype was recorded many times. The chain is built from TRBV9 and TRBJ1-5; D call uncertain. Trimming took off 0 bases at V and 4 bases at J, with 5 bases between the two ends. The CDR3 runs 13 residues. Germline V gives CDR1 SGDLS, CDR2 YYNGEE. For the CDR3, the DNA is TGTGCCAGCAGCGTAGATGTGAATCAGCCCCAGCATTTT. Encoded protein: CASSVDVNQPQHF.

This clonotype came up a few times. The chain links TRBV14 to TRBJ1-1; D not certain. Germline V gene lookup returns CDR1 SGHDN and CDR2 FVKESK. This CDR3 comprises 13 residues. V lost 0 bases to trimming and J lost 1 base, with 3 bases between them. This CDR3 is CASSQDTNTEAFF. The CDR3 DNA reads TGTGCCAGCAGCCAAGATACGAACACTGAAGCTTTCTTT.

This clonotype was observed a few times. At one of its ends the junction is not consistent with the germline gene, which may arise from a read error. The V and J genes are TRBV7-9 and TRBJ1-2; possible D gene TRBD1, 5 bases. This CDR3 is 13 amino acids long. CDR1 is SEHNR and CDR2 is FQNEAQ in the germline V gene (reference sequence). The chain's CDR3 is CASSSDSSYGDTF. The CDR3 DNA reads TGTGCCAGCAGCTCAGACAGCAGCTATGGCGACACCTTC.

This clonotype occurred many times. This chain joins TRBV12-3 or TRBV12-4 and TRBJ2-4; a possible D gene is TRBD1 (6 bases). Trimming cost V 5 bases and J 2 bases, with 19 bases left between them. This CDR3 has 17 residues. The CDR3 sequence: CASSRVQGRSPKNIQYF. The CDR3, as DNA: TGTGCCAGCAGTCGGGTACAGGGACGGTCGCCCAAAAACATTCAGTACTTC.

This clonotype was seen many times. The CDR3 protein is CSARNSYNSPLHF. Written as DNA, the CDR3 is TGCAGTGCTAGAAACAGTTATAATTCACCCCTCCACTTT. The chain carries TRBV20-1 and TRBJ1-6; D unresolved. The CDR3 extends over 13 amino acids. The V gene lost 2 bases and the J gene lost 4 bases, with 6 bases spanning the gap. CDR1 and CDR2 (germline): DFQATT, SNEGSKA (reference sequence).

This clonotype was counted many times. The chain has TRBV29-1 and TRBJ1-1, with TRBD1 identical over 9 bases. Germline-derived CDR1 and CDR2 are SQVTM and ANQGSEA. J was trimmed by 11 bases and V by 7 bases; bases with no gene match: 11. The CDR3 extends over 12 amino acids. The CDR3 nucleotides read TGCAGCGCTGGGACAGGGAGCAGCTCGGCTTTCTTT. It yields the protein CSAGTGSSSAFF.

This clonotype was observed a handful of times. CDR3 nucleotide sequence: TGCAGCGCTCCCGACGGCAACATGAACACTGAAGCTTTCTTT. Residues: CSAPDGNMNTEAFF. The V gene is TRBV29-1, the J gene TRBJ1-1; D gene ambiguous. Trimming took off 7 bases at V and 0 bases at J, with 15 bases between the two ends. This CDR3 contains 14 residues. CDR1 SQVTM and CDR2 ANQGSEA come from the germline V gene.

The chain combines TRBV11-2 with TRBJ1-1; D is uncertain. Trimming took off 3 bases at V and 6 bases at J, with 14 bases between the two ends. This CDR3 is built from 14 residues. Germline CDR1 SGHAT, CDR2 FQNNGV. The DNA for the CDR3 is TGTGCCAGCAGCTTTATGTTACAGAATCCTGAAGCTTTCTTT. Encoded protein: CASSFMLQNPEAFF.

This chain connects TRBV13 to TRBJ2-1, with D possibly being TRBD1 or TRBD2 (6 bases each). Deletions cut 7 bases from V and 6 bases from J, with 13 bases between. Per the germline V gene, CDR1 is PRHDT and CDR2 is FYEKMQ (reference sequence). This CDR3 comprises 13 residues. CDR3 sequence (DNA): TGTGCCAGCACCCCTCCGGGGGCCAATGAGCAGTTCTTC. Amino acids: CASTPPGANEQFF. Combining the CDR3 with reference TRBV13 and TRBJ2-1 gives the whole variable domain AAGVIQSPRHLIKEKRETATLKCYPIPRHDTVYWYQQGPGQDPQFLISFYEKMQSDKGSIPDRFSAQQFSDYHSELNMSSLELGDSALYFCASTPPGANEQFFGPGTRLTVL.

This clonotype occurred a few times. The genes are TRBV29-1 and TRBJ2-5; D is unclear. The CDR3 is 12 amino acids. Germline values: CDR1 SQVTM, CDR2 ANQGSEA. CDR3 region: CSGAAVQETQYF. Here the CDR3 DNA reads TGCAGTGGCGCGGCGGTACAAGAGACCCAGTACTTC.

The genes are TRBV4-1 and TRBJ2-1; TRBD1 or TRBD2 may be the D gene (6 bases each). The CDR3 spans 18 residues. Germline values: CDR1 MGHRA, CDR2 YSYEKL. V was clipped by 1 base and J by 5 bases, with 21 bases between them. The CDR3 DNA reads as TGCGCCAGCAGCCAAGGTCTCATTAGGAGGGGGGCACACAATGAGCAGTTCTTC. Translation gives CASSQGLIRRGAHNEQFF.

The chain has TRBV28 and TRBJ2-7; D is unclear. The ends were cut back, 7 bases at V and 5 bases at J, with 15 bases in the middle. The CDR3 loop spans 13 amino acids. CDR1 and CDR2 from the germline V gene are MDHEN and SYDVKM. CDR3 sequence reads: CASMNRATNEQYF. Here the CDR3 DNA reads TGTGCCAGCATGAATAGGGCCACCAACGAGCAGTACTTC. Complete variable domain (other parts from reference TRBV28 and TRBJ2-7): DVKVTQSSRYLVKRTGEKVFLECVQDMDHENMFWYRQDPGLGLRLIYFSYDVKMKEKGDIPEGYSVSREKKERFSLILESASTNQTSMYLCASMNRATNEQYFGPGTRLTVT.

This clonotype has just a few counts. The chain has TRBV30 and TRBJ1-1, with 8 bases matching TRBD1. The V segment lost 5 bases and the J segment 5 bases; nucleotides outside the gene matches: 10. This CDR3 region has 14 residues. Germline loops: CDR1 GTSNPN, CDR2 SVGIG (reference sequence). The CDR3 loop is CAWDFGDRTTEAFF. The DNA for the CDR3 is TGTGCCTGGGATTTCGGGGACAGGACGACTGAAGCTTTCTTT.

V usage is TRBV7-2 and J usage is TRBJ2-1; 9 nucleotides agree with TRBD2. Germline V gene data show CDR1 as SGHTA and CDR2 as FQGNSA. The CDR3 has 15 amino acids. Trimming cost V 1 base and J 9 bases; bases outside gene matches: 7. CDR3 in DNA: TGTGCCAGCAGCTTAGTTTTCGGCGGGGGGGTTGAGCAGTTCTTC. It codes for CASSLVFGGGVEQFF.

Many counts were recorded for this clonotype. The chain joins TRBV19 to TRBJ1-5, with a tentative D call TRBD1 (5 bases). Germline V lookup: CDR1 LNHDA, CDR2 SQIVND (reference sequence). V was clipped by 9 bases and J by 2 bases, with 14 bases between them. The CDR3 has 14 residues. The CDR3, as DNA: TGTGCCAGCGGGGCCATTAGCGGCAATCAGCCCCAGCATTTT. This encodes CASGAISGNQPQHF.